These T cell receptor beta chains were read from a single sample in a study of HIV-infected patients and healthy controls. TCRdb itself ran the 5' RACE reads through MiXCR, one entry per CDR3 protein. The profile covers about 63,000 distinct CDR3 sequences, with roughly a sixth appearing a single time and 5.5% to 6% taken by the ten largest. The sequenced sample was CD4+ T cells from blood. These receptors came from a human donor in good health. Both conserved end residues are part of each CDR3. Each record gives: D gene, clone size, J gene, V gene, CDR3 DNA, CDR3 protein. D genes are given only for firm matches. Clone size is shown for a subset of rows, as once, few, many or a class of expanded clone.

TRBD1 | NA | TRBJ1-2 | TRBV28 | TGTGCCACGAAGACAGGGAAGCTAGTGGGCTACACCTTC | CATKTGKLVGYTF
NA | NA | TRBJ2-1 | TRBV5-1 | TGCGCCAGCAGCTTGCCTAGCACCTACAATGAGCAGTTCTTC | CASSLPSTYNEQFF
TRBD1 | NA | TRBJ1-2 | TRBV27 | TGTGCCAGCAGTAGGACAGGGAACTATGGCTACACCTTC | CASSRTGNYGYTF
NA | NA | TRBJ1-2 | TRBV15 | TGTGCCACCAGCAGAGATGCAGCTAACTATGGCTACACCTTC | CATSRDAANYGYTF
TRBD1 | NA | TRBJ2-2 | TRBV2 | TGTGCCAGCAGGATAGGGGGCCCCGGGGAGCTGTTTTTT | CASRIGGPGELFF
TRBD2 | NA | TRBJ2-3 | TRBV6-6 | TGTGCCAGCAGTTACCCTAGCGGGGCGGAGACAGATACGCAGTATTTT | CASSYPSGAETDTQYF
TRBD1 | few | TRBJ1-2 | TRBV19 | TGTGTCCCAGGGGGCAATGGCTACACCTTC | CVPGGNGYTF
NA | few | TRBJ2-7 | TRBV6-2/TRBV6-3 | TGTGCCAGCAGTTTCGGACAGAGGCAGTACTTC | CASSFGQRQYF
NA | few | TRBJ1-1 | TRBV2 | TGTGCCAGCTCAGGGACTGAAGCTTTCTTT | CASSGTEAFF
TRBD2 | NA | TRBJ2-4 | TRBV18 | TGTGCCAGCTCACCCCTCGGCCTAGCGGGAGGTTCCAAAAACATTCAGTACTTC | CASSPLGLAGGSKNIQYF
NA | NA | TRBJ1-1 | TRBV19 | TGTGCCACCATACCAGGGCGTCGGAACACTGAAGCTTTCTTT | CATIPGRRNTEAFF
NA | few | TRBJ1-2 | TRBV7-9 | TGTGCCAGCAGCTTAAGGGACCTCTCCTTC | CASSLRDLSF
NA | NA | TRBJ1-1 | TRBV18 | TGTGCCAGCTCACGAACCGGGACACAAGCTTTCTTT | CASSRTGTQAFF
NA | NA | TRBJ2-5 | TRBV6-2/TRBV6-3 | TGTGCCAGCAGTTATGGCGGCTTTCGGACCCAGTACTTC | CASSYGGFRTQYF
NA | few | TRBJ2-2 | TRBV19 | TGTGCCAGTTCGAACACCGGGGAGCTGTTTTTT | CASSNTGELFF
NA | few | TRBJ2-6 | TRBV12-3/TRBV12-4 | TGTGCCAGCAGCTTAGGTGGGGCCAACGTCCTGACTTTC | CASSLGGANVLTF
NA | few | TRBJ1-5 | TRBV19 | TGTGCCAGTAGTAGGGCAGGCAATCAGCCCCAGCATTTT | CASSRAGNQPQHF
NA | many | TRBJ2-3 | TRBV6-2/TRBV6-3 | TGTGCCAGCAGTTACGGACCTCTCGGGGGGCCCCTAGGAGATACGCAGTATTTT | CASSYGPLGGPLGDTQYF